The TCR beta chain under discussion was sequenced for a study of blood T cell repertoires in COVID-19. Study overall: PBMCs, B-cell-depleted T cells, or T cells were the source of the cDNA or gDNA that made up the material.

The CDR3 length is 14 residues. Germline-derived CDR1 and CDR2 are KGHSH and LQKENI. Unmatched junction bases numbered 4, after V lost 4 bases and J lost 2 bases. The assay was immunoSEQ multiplex PCR, and TCRdb's table has in-frame clones only and misses some. The profile covers about 340,000 clones, with 80% to 90% appearing a single time and roughly 3% taken by the ten largest. This clone was observed a few times. This chain links TRBV18 with TRBJ2-7; 8 nucleotides match TRBD1. The sample consisted of peripheral blood. This clonotype originated in a man aged 25 to 45 with active or convalescent COVID-19. CDR3 in DNA: TGTGCCAGCTCACACCCGGGACAGGCCTACGAGCAGTACTTC. Its translation is CASSHPGQAYEQYF.